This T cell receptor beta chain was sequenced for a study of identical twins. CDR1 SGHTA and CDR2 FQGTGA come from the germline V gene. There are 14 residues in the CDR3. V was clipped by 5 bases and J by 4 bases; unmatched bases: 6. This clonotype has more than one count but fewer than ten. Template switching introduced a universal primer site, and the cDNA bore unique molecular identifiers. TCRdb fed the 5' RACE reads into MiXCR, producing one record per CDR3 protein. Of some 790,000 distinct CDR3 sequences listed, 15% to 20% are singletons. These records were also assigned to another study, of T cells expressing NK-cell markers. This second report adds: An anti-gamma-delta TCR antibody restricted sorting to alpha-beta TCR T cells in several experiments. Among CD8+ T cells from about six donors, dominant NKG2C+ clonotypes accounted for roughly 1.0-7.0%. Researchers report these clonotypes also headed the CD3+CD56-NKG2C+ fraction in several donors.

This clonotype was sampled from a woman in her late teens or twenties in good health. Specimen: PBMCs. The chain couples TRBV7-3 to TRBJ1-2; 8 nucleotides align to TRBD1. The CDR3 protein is CASSKQGVGYGYTF. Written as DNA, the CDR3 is TGTGCCAGCAGCAAACAGGGGGTTGGCTATGGCTACACCTTC. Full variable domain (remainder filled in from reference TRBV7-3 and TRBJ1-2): GAGVSQTPSNKVTEKGKYVELRCDPISGHTALYWYRQSLGQGPEFLIYFQGTGAADDSGLPNDRFFAVRPEGSVSTLKIQRTERGDSAVYLCASSKQGVGYGYTFGSGTRLTVV.